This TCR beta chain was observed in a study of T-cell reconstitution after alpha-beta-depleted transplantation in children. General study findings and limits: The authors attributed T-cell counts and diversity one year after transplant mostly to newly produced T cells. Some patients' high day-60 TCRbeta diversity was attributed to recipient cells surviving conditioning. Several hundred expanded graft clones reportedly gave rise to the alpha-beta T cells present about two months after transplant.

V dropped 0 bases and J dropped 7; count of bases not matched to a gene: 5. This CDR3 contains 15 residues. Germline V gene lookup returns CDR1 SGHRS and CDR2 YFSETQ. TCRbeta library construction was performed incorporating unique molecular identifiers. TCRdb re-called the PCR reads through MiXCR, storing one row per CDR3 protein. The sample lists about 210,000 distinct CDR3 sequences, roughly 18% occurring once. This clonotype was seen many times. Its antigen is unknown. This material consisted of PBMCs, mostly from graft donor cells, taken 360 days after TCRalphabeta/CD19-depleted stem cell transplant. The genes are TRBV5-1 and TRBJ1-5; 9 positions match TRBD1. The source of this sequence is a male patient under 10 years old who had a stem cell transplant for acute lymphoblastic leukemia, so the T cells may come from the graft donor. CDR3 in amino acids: CASSLETGGDQPQHF. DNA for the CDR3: TGCGCCAGCAGCTTGGAAACAGGGGGCGACCAGCCCCAGCATTTT.